This T cell receptor beta chain was identified during a study of CD8 T cells in ankylosing spondylitis (dated by TCRdb to 2016 to 2017). In terms of the full investigation: T cell receptor beta repertoires were profiled in healthy donors and ankylosing spondylitis patients so that disease-linked TCR variants could be found. The whole study cohort included 108 healthy donors and 25 ankylosing spondylitis patients. Peripheral blood was sampled, and synovial fluid was additionally collected from ankylosing spondylitis patients.

This sample was sequenced with an Illumina HiSeq 2500. TCR beta libraries were prepared by quantitative 5'-RACE with molecular barcodes. Per the source publication's procedure: A new computational method based on a probabilistic model of VDJ rearrangement was used to identify disease-linked TCR variants. TCRdb reanalyzed the raw reads on its own, using fastp at Q25 for trimming and MiXCR for clone calling, and kept in-frame beta chains. Every entry covers one CDR3 protein and lists the most common genes and DNA from its rows. Here the V and J calls rest on TCRdb's processing, not on the authors' analysis. This sample gives 200,000 or so distinct CDR3 sequences in total; roughly 13% of them show up just once. Together, the top ten hold more than 9.5% of the sample. This clonotype was counted only a few times. The target of this receptor is not known. Base qualities are not at hand, and no much larger clone is one base apart.

The CDR3 runs 14 residues from the cysteine to the phenylalanine. The only DNA kept is the CDR3, 42 bases in frame from the first base. Relative to germline, V is missing 5 bases and J is missing 5 bases, with 3 bases of the junction outside any gene match. Sequences LNHDA (CDR1) and SQIVND (CDR2) are obtained from the germline V gene (reference sequence). What the work shows at the level of the full study, not this receptor alone: In peripheral blood, the disease-linked clones were found at relatively low frequencies and had a CD8+ phenotype. The disease-linked clones were reported as significantly enriched in matched synovial fluid samples from ankylosing spondylitis patients. Blood from ankylosing spondylitis patients appeared to be characterized by a TCR beta motif composed of eight or nine highly homologous amino acid variants. Some TCR beta motif variants had previously been reported in synovial fluid and blood of reactive arthritis patients, which suggested common disease-initiation mechanisms.

This clonotype was sampled from a female donor with ankylosing spondylitis or in good health (not recorded which). What was sequenced was blood, either unsorted or a sorted T cell fraction (not recorded which). The chain joins TRBV19 to TRBJ1-1; 12 middle bases align to TRBD1. The DNA sequence is TGTGCCAGTAGTCCGGGACAGGGGGCGACTGAAGCTTTCTTT. This gives the protein CASSPGQGATEAFF.